The sequence of this TCR beta chain was determined in a study of a mutant IDH1 vaccine in newly diagnosed glioma. The study, taken as a whole, reports: Among all patients, vaccine-induced immune responses occurred in roughly 93%.

Remarks on this clone: Antigen unknown.

Data came from immunoSEQ multiplex PCR; TCRdb stores just in-frame clones and leaves some out. This table holds approximately 60,000 clones, around four fifths found once. This CDR3 comprises 21 residues. Time point defined: week 47, end of study. Mutant IDH1 20-mer peptide, at 300 ug, made up each vaccine dose, with topical imiquimod. The study enrolled donors with new WHO grade 3 or 4 IDH1-mutant, ATRX-lost astrocytomas. The chain employs TRBV21-1 and TRBJ2-3; the tabulated D call, TRBD2, remains unverified against the DNA. TRBV21-1 is labeled a pseudogene. Sequencing was performed on PBMCs, taken from a glioma patient whose treatment included an IDH1 peptide vaccine. The TCR comes from a woman aged 50 to 60 with glioma. The CDR3 here is CASSKALPPLAGGEYTDTQYF. For the CDR3, the DNA is TGTGCCAGCAGCAAAGCGCTTCCGCCCCTAGCGGGGGGCGAATACACAGATACGCAGTATTTT.